This T cell receptor (beta chain) was identified during a study of blood T cell repertoires in COVID-19. Study at large: COVID-19 samples collected from the United States, Italy and Spain covered acute and convalescent phases. Sources were T cells, B-cell-depleted T cells, or PBMCs; the material itself was cDNA or gDNA.

In germline, CDR1 is MNHEY, CDR2 SVGAGI. CDR3 length: 15 residues. V was trimmed by 4 bases and J by 0 bases, leaving 12 bases between them. Under the authors' procedure: Reference gene primers were amplified, and this amplification served to estimate nucleated cell counts. TCRdb keeps only in-frame clones here, not all; method: immunoSEQ multiplex PCR. V, J and clone size are those of that table, while D and trimming were read from the DNA. The sample has nearly 25,000 clones, about 92% seen once. The sequence derives from a man between 65 and 85 years old with active COVID-19. V gene TRBV6-5 combines with J gene TRBJ1-2; possible D gene TRBD1, 5 bases. Sequencing used peripheral blood. CDR3 DNA sequence: TGTGCCAGCAGTTCTCGGACAAGAGCTAACTATGGCTACACCTTC. This encodes CASSSRTRANYGYTF.